The rows below give T cell receptor beta chains drawn from one sample of a study of blood T cell repertoires in COVID-19. The data were produced by immunoSEQ multiplex PCR, yet TCRdb's version contains in-frame clones alone and is incomplete. The sample lists roughly 200,000 clones; nearly 90% were seen once. The sequencing input was peripheral blood. These receptors were collected from a woman in her thirties or forties who had recovered from COVID-19. Each CDR3 is given with its conserved first and last residue. A D gene is named only where the DNA matches it firmly. Some rows mark clone size as missing; the rest say once, few, many or name a class of expanded clone.

CDR3 length: 15
J gene: TRBJ2-5
clone size: NA
V gene: TRBV5-4
D gene: NA
CDR3 protein: CASSLSTGVGETQYF
CDR3 DNA: TGTGCCAGCAGCTTGAGTACGGGTGTGGGAGAGACCCAGTACTTC

CDR3 length: 14
J gene: TRBJ2-7
clone size: NA
V gene: TRBV28
D gene: TRBD2
CDR3 protein: CASTTSGAHYEQYF
CDR3 DNA: TGTGCCAGCACCACTAGCGGGGCTCACTACGAGCAGTACTTC

CDR3 length: 13
J gene: TRBJ2-2
clone size: NA
V gene: TRBV14
D gene: NA
CDR3 protein: CASSQLNTGELFF
CDR3 DNA: TGTGCCAGCAGCCAACTCAACACCGGGGAGCTGTTTTTT

CDR3 length: 13
J gene: TRBJ1-1
clone size: NA
V gene: TRBV19
D gene: NA
CDR3 protein: CASSQIQGTEAFF
CDR3 DNA: TGTGCCAGTAGCCAAATACAGGGAACTGAAGCTTTCTTT

CDR3 length: 13
J gene: TRBJ2-7
clone size: few
V gene: TRBV19
D gene: TRBD1
CDR3 protein: CASRDRGSYEQYF
CDR3 DNA: TGTGCCAGCCGGGACAGGGGATCCTACGAGCAGTACTTC

CDR3 length: 17
J gene: TRBJ2-3
clone size: NA
V gene: TRBV28
D gene: TRBD2
CDR3 protein: CASSPHGGRARANTQYF
CDR3 DNA: TGTGCCAGCAGCCCCCACGGCGGGAGGGCCCGTGCAAATACGCAGTATTTT

CDR3 length: 16
J gene: TRBJ2-3
clone size: once
V gene: TRBV27
D gene: TRBD2
CDR3 protein: CASKWTSGGTTDTQYF
CDR3 DNA: TGTGCCAGCAAGTGGACTAGCGGGGGTACCACAGATACGCAGTATTTT

CDR3 length: 15
J gene: TRBJ2-6
clone size: NA
V gene: TRBV28
D gene: TRBD2
CDR3 protein: CASSPGGLGANVLTF
CDR3 DNA: TGTGCCAGCAGCCCGGGGGGACTCGGGGCCAACGTCCTGACTTTC

CDR3 length: 16
J gene: TRBJ2-1
clone size: NA
V gene: TRBV9
D gene: TRBD2
CDR3 protein: CASSALGLAGYNEQFF
CDR3 DNA: TGTGCCAGCAGCGCCTTGGGACTAGCAGGTTACAATGAGCAGTTCTTC

CDR3 length: 15
J gene: TRBJ2-1
clone size: once
V gene: TRBV6-2/TRBV6-3
D gene: TRBD2
CDR3 protein: CASSKGLAAYNEQFF
CDR3 DNA: TGTGCCAGCAGTAAGGGACTAGCGGCTTACAATGAGCAGTTCTTC

CDR3 length: 13
J gene: TRBJ1-1
clone size: NA
V gene: TRBV12-5
D gene: NA
CDR3 protein: CASGRGLNTEAFF
CDR3 DNA: TGTGCTAGTGGGCGGGGGTTGAACACTGAAGCTTTCTTT

CDR3 length: 14
J gene: TRBJ2-7
clone size: NA
V gene: TRBV4-3
D gene: NA
CDR3 protein: CASSQDYRSREQYF
CDR3 DNA: TGCGCCAGCAGCCAAGATTATCGGTCACGCGAGCAGTACTTC

CDR3 length: 18
J gene: TRBJ2-6
clone size: once
V gene: TRBV28
D gene: TRBD1
CDR3 protein: CASSLGQARGSGANVLTF
CDR3 DNA: TGTGCCAGCAGTTTAGGACAGGCGAGGGGCTCTGGGGCCAACGTCCTGACTTTC

CDR3 length: 15
J gene: TRBJ2-1
clone size: few
V gene: TRBV12-5
D gene: TRBD2
CDR3 protein: CASGLGLAGDNEQFF
CDR3 DNA: TGTGCTAGTGGTTTAGGACTAGCGGGAGACAATGAGCAGTTCTTC

CDR3 length: 15
J gene: TRBJ2-5
clone size: NA
V gene: TRBV9
D gene: TRBD2
CDR3 protein: CASSVAAGGTETQYF
CDR3 DNA: TGTGCCAGCAGCGTGGCAGCGGGAGGGACGGAGACCCAGTACTTC

CDR3 length: 16
J gene: TRBJ1-2
clone size: NA
V gene: TRBV7-2
D gene: NA
CDR3 protein: CASSLVPGTDGYGYTF
CDR3 DNA: TGTGCCAGCAGCTTAGTTCCGGGTACCGATGGATATGGCTACACCTTC

CDR3 length: 15
J gene: TRBJ1-5
clone size: NA
V gene: TRBV29-1
D gene: TRBD1
CDR3 protein: CSVAGQGRGDQPQHF
CDR3 DNA: TGCAGCGTGGCGGGACAGGGAAGAGGCGATCAGCCCCAGCATTTT

CDR3 length: 14
J gene: TRBJ2-5
clone size: NA
V gene: TRBV6-6
D gene: TRBD2
CDR3 protein: CASTPTAGVETQYF
CDR3 DNA: TGTGCCAGCACCCCCACCGCGGGAGTGGAGACCCAGTACTTC

CDR3 length: 11
J gene: TRBJ1-2
clone size: NA
V gene: TRBV6-4
D gene: NA
CDR3 protein: CASSGKNGYTF
CDR3 DNA: TGTGCCAGTTCAGGGAAGAATGGCTACACCTTC

CDR3 length: 17
J gene: TRBJ2-2
clone size: NA
V gene: TRBV7-6
D gene: NA
CDR3 protein: CASSLGSAAAYTGELFF
CDR3 DNA: TGTGCCAGCAGCTTAGGCTCGGCAGCAGCGTACACCGGGGAGCTGTTTTTT

CDR3 length: 16
J gene: TRBJ2-1
clone size: NA
V gene: TRBV3-1/TRBV3-2
D gene: NA
CDR3 protein: CASSQGLAVVGNEQFF
CDR3 DNA: TGTGCCAGCAGCCAAGGGTTAGCGGTCGTTGGCAATGAGCAGTTCTTC

CDR3 length: 15
J gene: TRBJ2-1
clone size: once
V gene: TRBV29-1
D gene: TRBD1
CDR3 protein: CSAQGTASSYNEQFF
CDR3 DNA: TGCAGCGCCCAAGGGACAGCCAGCTCCTACAATGAGCAGTTCTTC

CDR3 length: 15
J gene: TRBJ1-1
clone size: NA
V gene: TRBV18
D gene: TRBD1
CDR3 protein: CASSPRQGSNTEAFF
CDR3 DNA: TGTGCCAGCTCACCTCGACAGGGATCTAACACTGAAGCTTTCTTT

CDR3 length: 15
J gene: TRBJ1-1
clone size: NA
V gene: TRBV30
D gene: NA
CDR3 protein: CAWNAIGIGNTEAFF
CDR3 DNA: TGTGCCTGGAACGCTATCGGGATCGGGAACACTGAAGCTTTCTTT

CDR3 length: 18
J gene: TRBJ2-3
clone size: NA
V gene: TRBV7-6
D gene: TRBD2
CDR3 protein: CASSLAGLAGDSADTQYF
CDR3 DNA: TGTGCCAGCAGCTTAGCCGGACTAGCGGGAGATAGCGCAGATACGCAGTATTTT

CDR3 length: 14
J gene: TRBJ2-5
clone size: NA
V gene: TRBV11-1
D gene: NA
CDR3 protein: CASSLAGVQETQYF
CDR3 DNA: TGTGCCAGCAGCTTAGCTGGAGTTCAAGAGACCCAGTACTTC

CDR3 length: 15
J gene: TRBJ2-3
clone size: NA
V gene: TRBV18
D gene: NA
CDR3 protein: CASSRSRGGADTQYF
CDR3 DNA: TGTGCCAGCTCACGCTCCAGGGGTGGAGCAGATACGCAGTATTTT

CDR3 length: 15
J gene: TRBJ2-2
clone size: many
V gene: TRBV6-7
D gene: NA
CDR3 protein: CASSYSRLVPGELFF
CDR3 DNA: TGTGCCAGCAGTTACTCTCGTCTAGTTCCCGGGGAGCTGTTTTTT

CDR3 length: 15
J gene: TRBJ2-5
clone size: NA
V gene: TRBV7-3
D gene: NA
CDR3 protein: CASSSSPGLPETQYF
CDR3 DNA: TGTGCCAGCAGCTCCTCGCCTGGGCTTCCGGAGACCCAGTACTTC

CDR3 length: 13
J gene: TRBJ1-1
clone size: once
V gene: TRBV10-2
D gene: NA
CDR3 protein: CASSGGGNTEAFF
CDR3 DNA: TGCGCCAGCAGTGGGGGCGGGAACACTGAAGCTTTCTTT

CDR3 length: 16
J gene: TRBJ1-3
clone size: NA
V gene: TRBV13
D gene: TRBD1
CDR3 protein: CASSQRDRGPGNTIYF
CDR3 DNA: TGTGCCAGCAGCCAACGGGACAGGGGGCCTGGAAACACCATATATTTT

CDR3 length: 14
J gene: TRBJ1-5
clone size: once
V gene: TRBV6-5
D gene: NA
CDR3 protein: CASSPPGGRGPQHF
CDR3 DNA: TGTGCCAGCAGTCCACCGGGCGGCCGGGGGCCCCAGCATTTT

CDR3 length: 16
J gene: TRBJ2-7
clone size: NA
V gene: TRBV5-1
D gene: TRBD2
CDR3 protein: CASSQGLAGAGDEQYF
CDR3 DNA: TGCGCCAGCAGCCAGGGACTAGCGGGAGCCGGGGACGAGCAGTACTTC

CDR3 length: 15
J gene: TRBJ2-7
clone size: NA
V gene: TRBV28
D gene: TRBD2
CDR3 protein: CASSFGLAGTYEQYF
CDR3 DNA: TGTGCCAGCAGTTTCGGTCTAGCGGGCACCTACGAGCAGTACTTC

CDR3 length: 16
J gene: TRBJ1-3
clone size: NA
V gene: TRBV3-1/TRBV3-2
D gene: NA
CDR3 protein: CASSHTLGHSGDTIYF
CDR3 DNA: TGTGCCAGCAGCCACACCTTGGGACACTCCGGTGACACCATATATTTT

CDR3 length: 16
J gene: TRBJ2-1
clone size: few
V gene: TRBV3-1/TRBV3-2
D gene: TRBD2
CDR3 protein: CASSQISGTIYNEQFF
CDR3 DNA: TGTGCCAGCAGCCAGATTAGCGGGACGATTTACAATGAGCAGTTCTTC

CDR3 length: 14
J gene: TRBJ1-1
clone size: NA
V gene: TRBV7-5
D gene: NA
CDR3 protein: CVRSHYRGNTEAFF
CDR3 DNA: TGTGTCAGAAGCCATTACAGGGGAAACACTGAAGCTTTCTTT

CDR3 length: 15
J gene: TRBJ2-3
clone size: NA
V gene: TRBV5-1
D gene: TRBD1
CDR3 protein: CASSMGQGSADTQYF
CDR3 DNA: TGCGCCAGCAGCATGGGACAGGGTTCGGCAGATACGCAGTATTTT

CDR3 length: 15
J gene: TRBJ2-1
clone size: NA
V gene: TRBV7-2
D gene: TRBD2
CDR3 protein: CASSFTTGGANEQFF
CDR3 DNA: TGTGCCAGCAGCTTTACCACGGGAGGGGCTAATGAGCAGTTCTTC

CDR3 length: 16
J gene: TRBJ1-5
clone size: few
V gene: TRBV9
D gene: TRBD1
CDR3 protein: CASSVGTGGSNQPQHF
CDR3 DNA: TGTGCCAGCAGCGTAGGCACAGGGGGTAGCAATCAGCCCCAGCATTTT

CDR3 length: 15
J gene: TRBJ2-3
clone size: once
V gene: TRBV3-1/TRBV3-2
D gene: NA
CDR3 protein: CASSPYRGDTDTQYF
CDR3 DNA: TGTGCCAGCAGCCCGTATCGAGGTGACACAGATACGCAGTATTTT

CDR3 length: 15
J gene: TRBJ1-5
clone size: NA
V gene: TRBV4-1
D gene: NA
CDR3 protein: CASSQDGAGNQPQHF
CDR3 DNA: TGCGCCAGCAGCCAAGATGGGGCAGGCAATCAGCCCCAGCATTTT

CDR3 length: 17
J gene: TRBJ2-5
clone size: NA
V gene: TRBV6-6
D gene: TRBD2
CDR3 protein: CASSQSGGTSGPETQYF
CDR3 DNA: TGTGCCAGCAGTCAATCCGGGGGGACTAGCGGTCCGGAGACCCAGTACTTC

CDR3 length: 15
J gene: TRBJ1-1
clone size: NA
V gene: TRBV14
D gene: NA
CDR3 protein: CASSRTGTHNTEAFF
CDR3 DNA: TGTGCCAGCAGCCGCACCGGGACACACAACACTGAAGCTTTCTTT

CDR3 length: 16
J gene: TRBJ2-1
clone size: few
V gene: TRBV4-1
D gene: NA
CDR3 protein: CASSQADYSSYNEQFF
CDR3 DNA: TGCGCCAGCAGCCAAGCTGACTACAGCTCCTACAATGAGCAGTTCTTC

CDR3 length: 15
J gene: TRBJ1-6
clone size: NA
V gene: TRBV19
D gene: TRBD1
CDR3 protein: CASGQRTGGDSPLHF
CDR3 DNA: TGTGCCAGTGGACAGAGGACAGGGGGTGATTCACCCCTCCACTTT